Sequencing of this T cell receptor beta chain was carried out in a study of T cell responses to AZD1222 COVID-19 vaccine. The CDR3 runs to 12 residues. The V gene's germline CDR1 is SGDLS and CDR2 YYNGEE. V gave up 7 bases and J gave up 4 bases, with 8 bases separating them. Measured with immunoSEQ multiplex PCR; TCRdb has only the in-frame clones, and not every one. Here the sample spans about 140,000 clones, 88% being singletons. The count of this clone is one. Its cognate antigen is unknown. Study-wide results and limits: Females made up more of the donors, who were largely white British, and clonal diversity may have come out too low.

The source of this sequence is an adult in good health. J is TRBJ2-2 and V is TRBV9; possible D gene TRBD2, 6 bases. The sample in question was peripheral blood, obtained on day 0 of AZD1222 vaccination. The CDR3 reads CASRGTTGELFF. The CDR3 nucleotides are TGTGCCAGCCGGGGGACCACCGGGGAGCTGTTTTTT.